The text below deals with one T cell receptor (beta chain). The PCR was carried out with 60 Vbeta primers and 13 Jbeta primers. Produced via immunoSEQ multiplex PCR; TCRdb's table is partial and in-frame only. The sample lists around 130,000 clones, roughly 87% occurring once. The CDR3 has 14 amino acids. From germline, CDR1 is MNHEY and CDR2 SVGAGI. V was pared by 6 bases and J by 8 bases, with 6 bases of the junction left unmatched. The data were taken from a study of cytomegalovirus exposure and HLA in healthy donors. The chain links TRBV6-5 to TRBJ1-4; 10 nucleotides match TRBD1. The sample was PBMCs. The clonotype was recovered from a woman aged 18-29 years in good health and CMV-seronegative. CDR3 amino acids: CASSPGTGAEKLFF. CDR3 DNA sequence: TGTGCCAGCAGCCCCGGGACAGGGGCAGAAAAACTGTTTTTT.